This entry lists 21 T cell receptor beta chains sequenced from one sample in a study of cytomegalovirus exposure and HLA in healthy donors. PCR primers comprised 60 Vbeta and 13 Jbeta primers. Profiled with immunoSEQ multiplex PCR; TCRdb holds only in-frame clones, not every one. Seen here are some 200,000 clones, approximately 80% observed once, and the top ten hold roughly 0.71%. Material for sequencing was PBMCs. The origin of the receptors is a boy between 2 and 10 years old in good health and CMV-seronegative.

This chain links TRBV5-6 with TRBJ2-2, with 7 bases matching TRBD1. CDR3 length: 16 amino acids. CDR1 and CDR2 (germline): SGHDT, YYEEEE. Trimming removed 2 bases from V and 2 bases from J; junction bases left unmatched: 6. The CDR3, as DNA: TGTGCCAGCAGCTTCCGACAGGGAGCCAACACCGGGGAGCTGTTTTTT. Amino acids: CASSFRQGANTGELFF.

The chain recombines TRBV2 with TRBJ1-1; 7 bases line up with TRBD1. The ends lost 4 bases at V and 10 bases at J; junction bases unmatched: 3. Germline CDR1 SNHLY, CDR2 FYNNEI. This CDR3 comprises 11 residues. CDR3 coding DNA: TGTGCCAGCAGTGTCTCAGGGGGAGCTTTCTTT. Amino acid sequence: CASSVSGGAFF.

The chain joins TRBV5-1 to TRBJ2-7, with D perhaps matching TRBD1 (6 bases). The CDR3 consists of 14 residues. Germline V gene data show CDR1 as SGHRS and CDR2 as YFSETQ. V lost 2 bases, J lost 6 bases, and 15 bases lay in between. This CDR3 reads CASSFGPGAAEQYF. For the CDR3, the DNA is TGCGCCAGCAGCTTCGGCCCAGGGGCGGCCGAGCAGTACTTC.

Turning to this clone: Other DNA sequences in this specimen translate into the identical CDR3. The chain joins TRBV5-6 to TRBJ1-1; 7 bases are shared with TRBD1. This CDR3 has 12 residues. The germline gives CDR1 SGHDT, CDR2 YYEEEE. The V segment lost 4 bases and the J segment 11 bases; nucleotides outside the gene matches: 8. The CDR3: CASSLAGGRAFF. In nucleotides, the CDR3 is TGTGCCAGCAGCCTGGCAGGGGGTCGGGCTTTCTTT.

The rearrangement joins TRBV20-1 to TRBJ1-1, with D maybe TRBD1 (5 bases). Germline CDR1 DFQATT, CDR2 SNEGSKA (reference sequence). Trimming cost V 6 bases and J 11 bases, with 10 bases left between them. This CDR3 region has 9 residues. CDR3 amino acids: CSAPGGAFF. DNA of the CDR3: TGCAGTGCCCCTGGGGGGGCTTTCTTT.

The chain has TRBV4-1 and TRBJ2-5; TRBD1 matches 7 bases. Judging by the DNA end, TRBJ2-7 fits better; the J call may be wrong. The germline V gene encodes CDR1 MGHRA and CDR2 YSYEKL. CDR3 length equals 15 residues. The CDR3 region is CASSQRQGLEVEQYF. CDR3 bases: TGCGCCAGCAGCCAACGACAGGGTCTCGAAGTCGAGCAGTACTTC.

The V gene is TRBV7-9, the J gene TRBJ1-1; a possible D gene is TRBD1 (6 bases). Trimming took off 1 base at V and 6 bases at J, with 12 bases between the two ends. Germline-derived CDR1 and CDR2 are SEHNR and FQNEAQ (reference sequence). The CDR3 runs to 14 residues. CDR3 protein: CASSLVGGVSEAFF. CDR3 coding DNA: TGTGCCAGCAGCTTAGTAGGGGGTGTATCTGAAGCTTTCTTT.

CDR3 amino acids: CSVGTSGNTDTQYF. DNA of the CDR3: TGCAGCGTTGGAACTAGCGGAAACACAGATACGCAGTATTTT. V gene TRBV29-1 combines with J gene TRBJ2-3; TRBD2 matches at 8 bases. Germline assignment: CDR1 SQVTM and CDR2 ANQGSEA. V lost 4 bases, J lost 2 bases, and 5 bases stayed unmatched. The CDR3 length is 14 residues.

The chain combines TRBV6-1 with TRBJ1-4; 8 nucleotides line up with TRBD1. Germline-derived CDR1 and CDR2 are MNHNS and SASEGT. This CDR3 region has 14 residues. Trimming cost V 5 bases and J 8 bases; bases outside gene matches: 7. The CDR3 here is CASSSGQAQEKLFF. The CDR3 DNA reads TGTGCCAGCAGTTCGGGACAGGCGCAGGAAAAACTGTTTTTT.

This chain uses TRBV29-1 with TRBJ2-2; 9 positions agree with TRBD2. The CDR3 extends over 16 amino acids. V lost 1 base, J lost 0 bases, and 3 bases stayed unmatched. CDR1 and CDR2 (germline): SQVTM, ANQGSEA. CDR3 bases: TGCAGCGTTGAAGGGGCTAGCGGGACGAACACCGGGGAGCTGTTTTTT. Its protein is CSVEGASGTNTGELFF.

This clone has only a few counts. J is TRBJ2-1 and V is TRBV4-1; TRBD2 is a possible D gene (5 bases). This CDR3 has 15 residues. Trimming took off 0 bases at V and 8 bases at J, with 14 bases between the two ends. Germline V gene data show CDR1 as MGHRA and CDR2 as YSYEKL. CDR3: CASSQDIGDSYEQFF. CDR3 sequence (DNA): TGCGCCAGCAGCCAAGATATCGGGGATTCTTATGAGCAGTTCTTC.

The chain combines TRBV30 with TRBJ1-1, with D uncertain. Trimming pared 4 bases from V and 0 bases from J, leaving 9 bases between. The CDR3 runs to 13 residues. Per germline, CDR1 GTSNPN and CDR2 SVGIG (reference sequence). The CDR3 DNA sequence: TGTGCCTGGACGGAGACCCTGAACACTGAAGCTTTCTTT. It specifies CAWTETLNTEAFF.

The rearrangement links TRBV29-1 to TRBJ2-5; tentative D call: TRBD1 (6 bases). This CDR3 has 17 amino acids. Trimming took off 6 bases at V and 4 bases at J, with 27 bases between the two ends. Germline CDR1 is SQVTM and CDR2 is ANQGSEA. The CDR3 sequence is CSVVGGIPGHGPETQYF. The CDR3 region has the DNA TGCAGCGTCGTTGGGGGCATTCCGGGCCATGGGCCAGAGACCCAGTACTTC.

J is TRBJ2-1 and V is TRBV7-6; 13 bases align to TRBD2. Germline V gene sequence: CDR1 SGHVS, CDR2 FNYEAQ. The J segment lost 7 bases and the V segment lost 4 bases, leaving 4 bases of the junction unmatched. This CDR3 is built from 15 residues. CDR3 region: CASSSLAGGPNEQFF. CDR3 sequence (DNA): TGTGCCAGCAGCTCACTAGCGGGAGGGCCTAATGAGCAGTTCTTC.

The chain uses TRBV5-1 and TRBJ1-2, with TRBD1 matching over 10 bases. The CDR3 is 15 residues long. The germline CDR1 and CDR2 sequences are SGHRS and YFSETQ. The V segment lost 0 bases and the J segment 3 bases; nucleotides outside the gene matches: 2. As DNA, the CDR3 is TGCGCCAGCAGCTTGGAGACAGGGGGCGACTATGGCTACACCTTC. Amino acid sequence: CASSLETGGDYGYTF.

The rearrangement joins TRBV19 to TRBJ2-1; D not certain. Germline assignment: CDR1 LNHDA and CDR2 SQIVND (reference sequence). Trimming removed 5 bases from V and 10 bases from J, with 18 bases in between. The CDR3 has 14 residues. This CDR3 reads CASSFETSLNEQFF. The DNA for the CDR3 is TGTGCCAGTAGTTTTGAGACTTCGCTCAACGAGCAGTTCTTC.

On this clone: The same CDR3 is also encoded by other DNA sequences in this sample. J is TRBJ2-3 and V is TRBV5-1; 8 bases map to TRBD2. CDR1 and CDR2 (germline): SGHRS, YFSETQ. CDR3 size: 14 residues. Trimming removed 2 bases from V and 5 bases from J; junction bases left unmatched: 4. The CDR3 DNA is TGCGCCAGCAGCTTACCGGGGGGGGGAGATACGCAGTATTTT. Protein: CASSLPGGGDTQYF.

The chain combines TRBV5-1 with TRBJ2-5; 11 positions match TRBD1. Germline CDR1 is SGHRS and CDR2 is YFSETQ. The V and J ends lost 4 bases and 5 bases, in that order; junction bases with no gene match: 4. There are 14 residues in the CDR3. CDR3 bases: TGCGCCAGCAGCCGGACAGGGGGCGATGAGACCCAGTACTTC. This sequence encodes CASSRTGGDETQYF.

V gene TRBV27 combines with J gene TRBJ2-1; D is ambiguous. Germline loops: CDR1 MNHEY, CDR2 SMNVEV (reference sequence). The CDR3 consists of 15 residues. With 0 bases removed from V and 4 bases from J, the gap between germline ends came to 10 bases. CDR3: CASSLSPTEYNEQFF. The CDR3 region has the DNA TGTGCCAGCAGTTTATCACCTACAGAGTACAATGAGCAGTTCTTC.

Notes on this clone: The sample holds other DNA sequences that translate to the same CDR3. This chain joins TRBV7-9 and TRBJ2-5; TRBD2 might be the D (6 bases). There are 13 residues in the CDR3. Germline CDR1 is SEHNR and CDR2 is FQNEAQ (reference sequence). V was cut by 5 bases and J by 3 bases, with 10 bases left in between. The CDR3 region is CASSPTGEETQYF. The CDR3 DNA follows: TGTGCCAGCAGCCCGACGGGGGAAGAGACCCAGTACTTC.

This clone has a single count. This chain links TRBV5-5 with TRBJ2-1; unclear D gene. CDR3 length: 13 residues. V shed 2 bases and J shed 9 bases, with 12 bases lying between them. Germline-derived CDR1 and CDR2 are SGHKS and YYEKEE (reference sequence). The DNA for the CDR3 is TGTGCCAGCAGCTTTGACTTTCTCCGTGAGCAGTTCTTC. This sequence encodes CASSFDFLREQFF.